The clone carrying this T cell receptor beta chain was seen more than once but under ten times. Its antigen is still unknown. The data derive from a study of human T cells and chemical hapten exposure. Overall study: While the approximately 24-week study was under way, patients received diphenylcyclopropenone on the scalp every week.

This CDR3 is built from 17 residues. Study observations and caveats: Once DPC sensitization occurred, TCRs above 1 in 1000 frequency showed no change.

The time point was: pre-sensitization, week 0. The sample's treatment: therapeutic diphenylcyclopropenone sensitization with weekly scalp DPC. Donors were 18 to 70-year-old alopecia patients suitable for DPC. Individual cDNA molecules (in the library) carried attached unique molecular identifiers. TCRdb processed the RACE reads anew with MiXCR; each CDR3 protein has one entry. This table has more than 300,000 distinct CDR3 sequences, approximately 5% appearing once. The clonotype comes from a woman aged 18 to 35 with alopecia areata. Some clones in this sample may be carry-over from other donors' samples. This sample comprised whole blood, obtained in connection with sensitization to the hapten diphenylcyclopropenone (DPC). The chain carries TRBV1 and TRBJ2-3; TRBD2 reflects the table's D call only, with no check against the DNA. TRBV1 counts as a pseudogene. The CDR3 coding sequence is TGCACCAGCAGCCAAGATTATAGCGGGGGGGACACAGATACGCAGTATTTT. Encoded protein: CTSSQDYSGGDTDTQYF.